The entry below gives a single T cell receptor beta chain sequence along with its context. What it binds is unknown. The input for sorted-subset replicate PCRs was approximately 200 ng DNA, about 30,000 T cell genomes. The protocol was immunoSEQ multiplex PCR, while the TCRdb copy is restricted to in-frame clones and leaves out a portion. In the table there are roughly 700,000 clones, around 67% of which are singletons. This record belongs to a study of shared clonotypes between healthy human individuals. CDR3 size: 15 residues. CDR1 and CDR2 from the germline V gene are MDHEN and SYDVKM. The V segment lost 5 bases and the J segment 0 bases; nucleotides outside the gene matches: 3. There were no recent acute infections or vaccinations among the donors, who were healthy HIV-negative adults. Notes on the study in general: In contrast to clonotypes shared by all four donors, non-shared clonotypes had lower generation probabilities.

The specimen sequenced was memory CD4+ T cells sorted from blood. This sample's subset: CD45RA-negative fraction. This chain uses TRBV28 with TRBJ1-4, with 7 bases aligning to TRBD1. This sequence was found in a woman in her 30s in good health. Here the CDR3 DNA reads TGTGCCAGCAGTAAAACAGGGGCAACTAATGAAAAACTGTTTTTT. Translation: CASSKTGATNEKLFF.